This T cell receptor beta chain was captured by sequencing in a study of T cells in Graves' hyperthyroidism and ophthalmopathy. On this clonotype: Its target is not known.

This CDR3 comprises 15 residues. Trimming shortened V by 2 bases and J by 6 bases, and 17 bases separated the two germline ends. In germline, CDR1 is SGHTA, CDR2 FQGTGA. Regarding the study as a whole: Ophthalmopathy was distinguished from stable hyperthyroidism by 13 V-J signatures.

RNA transcripts were the template for amplifying TCR beta CDR3 regions. In the first-round RT-PCR of the TCR CDR3, the HTBI primer set was used. TCRdb re-derived calls from the multiplex PCR reads in MiXCR, one entry per CDR3 protein. In the table there are some 800,000 distinct CDR3 sequences, more than 30% of which are singletons. V gene TRBV7-3 combines with J gene TRBJ2-7; D unclear. This receptor was obtained from a man between 18 and 29 years old with Graves' hyperthyroidism. Sequencing input: blood. The CDR3 coding sequence is TGTGCCAGCAGCTTAGTTATCGCAGTTCCTGGCGAGCAGTACTTC. It is translated as CASSLVIAVPGEQYF.